This T cell receptor (beta chain) was found in a study of blood T cell repertoires in COVID-19. Study at large: Whether acute or convalescent, the COVID-19 samples came from the United States, Italy and Spain. Sources were T cells, B-cell-depleted T cells, or PBMCs; the material itself was cDNA or gDNA.

Methods used by the authors: Estimates of nucleated cell counts were drawn from the amplification of reference gene primers. This table comes from immunoSEQ multiplex PCR, and its TCRdb copy is limited to in-frame clones, with some not included. V and J calls and clone size come straight from that table; D and trimming were deduced from the DNA. The sample lists 150,000 or so clones, around 88% occurring once. The source of this sequence is a man aged 55 to 70 with active or convalescent COVID-19. The sample consisted of peripheral blood.

The CDR3 nucleotides read TGTGCCAGCAGTGACCGGGACAACGAATGGACTAATGAAAAACTGTTTTTT. It encodes CASSDRDNEWTNEKLFF. The chain carries TRBV6-4 and TRBJ1-4; TRBD1 might be the D (6 bases). Germline CDR1 is MRHNA and CDR2 is SNTAGT. The V gene lost 2 bases and the J gene lost 2 bases, with 15 bases spanning the gap. CDR3 length equals 17 residues.